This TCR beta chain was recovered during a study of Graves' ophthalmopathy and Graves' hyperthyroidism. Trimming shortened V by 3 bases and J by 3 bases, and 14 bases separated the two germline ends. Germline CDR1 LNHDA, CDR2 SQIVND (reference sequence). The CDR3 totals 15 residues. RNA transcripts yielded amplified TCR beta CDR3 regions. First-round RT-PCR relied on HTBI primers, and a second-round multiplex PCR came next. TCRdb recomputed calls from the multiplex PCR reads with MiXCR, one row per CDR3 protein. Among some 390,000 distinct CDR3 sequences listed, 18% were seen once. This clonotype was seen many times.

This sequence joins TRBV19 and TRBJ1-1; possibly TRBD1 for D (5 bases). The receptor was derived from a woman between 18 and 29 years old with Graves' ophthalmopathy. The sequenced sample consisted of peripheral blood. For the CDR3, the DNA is TGTGCCAGTAGTATCGGGACCTGGCGGGACACTGAAGCTTTCTTT. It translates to CASSIGTWRDTEAFF.